This T cell receptor beta chain was found in a study of blood T cell repertoires in COVID-19. Study-level background: Nucleic acid was either cDNA or gDNA, and it came from T cells, B-cell-depleted T cells, or PBMCs.

Original handling: Counts of nucleated cells, estimated from reference gene primer amplification, were obtained. Sequencing was performed with immunoSEQ multiplex PCR; in TCRdb, only in-frame clones are kept and a portion is missing. The V and J calls and clone size were taken over from that table, and D and trimming were inferred from the DNA. The sample yields roughly 250,000 clones, around 86% seen once. The CDR3 spans 17 residues. V dropped 0 bases and J dropped 0 bases, with 16 bases sitting between them. CDR1 and CDR2 from the germline V gene are SGHRS and YFSETQ. This receptor was taken from a woman aged 55-75 years with active or convalescent COVID-19. The chain links TRBV5-1 to TRBJ2-7, with D perhaps matching TRBD2 (7 bases). Sequenced material: peripheral blood. DNA for the CDR3: TGCGCCAGCAGCTTGGGGGTTTCGCGGGGGCCCTCCTACGAGCAGTACTTC. It translates to CASSLGVSRGPSYEQYF. The full variable domain, in which reference TRBV5-1 and TRBJ2-7 provide the parts outside the CDR3, is KAGVTQTPRYLIKTRGQQVTLSCSPISGHRSVSWYQQTPGQGLQFLFEYFSETQRNKGNFPGRFSGRQFSNSRSEMNVSTLELGDSALYLCASSLGVSRGPSYEQYFGPGTRLTVT.